A selection of T cell receptor beta chains follows, all from one sample in a study of response to subunit inactivated influenza vaccine. TCRdb reanalysed the RT-PCR reads using MiXCR and keeps one entry per CDR3 protein. This sample has 400,000 to 650,000 distinct CDR3 sequences, with less than 7.5% found just once. Source: PBMCs from blood, taken about 24 months after vaccination. These receptors originate from a man between 50 and 70 years old who received an inactivated influenza vaccine. The conserved cysteine and the conserved F or W are not part of the CDR3 here. D genes are given only for firm matches. Size is omitted from some rows. Given values are once, few, many or a class for expanded clones.

V gene	D gene	clone size	J gene	CDR3 protein
TRBV20-1	TRBD1	few	TRBJ2-7	SARDHRGQNYEQY
TRBV4-3	TRBD1	.	TRBJ2-2	ASSQAQGGTGELF
TRBV15	TRBD1	.	TRBJ2-7	ATSRQGATYEQY
TRBV6-1	.	many	TRBJ1-4	ASSEAEGLINEKLF
TRBV20-1	TRBD1	many	TRBJ1-1	SVGTGGSEAF
TRBV18	.	.	TRBJ1-1	ASSPRTRGMNTEAF
TRBV10-3	TRBD2	.	TRBJ2-7	AISDTSGGPYEQY
TRBV6-5	.	many	TRBJ2-6	ASSYSIQSGANVLT
TRBV7-2	.	few	TRBJ2-7	ASSLRSLFDREQY
TRBV4-3	.	many	TRBJ2-7	ASSRTHNPESSYEQY
TRBV18	.	.	TRBJ2-5	ASSLFDQRETQY
TRBV20-1	TRBD1	few	TRBJ2-7	SASAGQGAHVYEQY
TRBV7-2	TRBD1	.	TRBJ1-4	ASSPGQGWHEKLF
TRBV5-6	TRBD1	few	TRBJ2-4	ASSLALLRDRENIQY